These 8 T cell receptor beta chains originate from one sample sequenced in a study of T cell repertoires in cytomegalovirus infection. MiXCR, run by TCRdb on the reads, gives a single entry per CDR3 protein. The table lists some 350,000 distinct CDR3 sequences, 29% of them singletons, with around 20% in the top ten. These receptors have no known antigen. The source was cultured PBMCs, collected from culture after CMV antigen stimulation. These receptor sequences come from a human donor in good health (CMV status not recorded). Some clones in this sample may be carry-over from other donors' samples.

The CDR3 sequence is CASSSLLGGPGEAFF. The CDR3 DNA is TGTGCCAGCAGTTCTTTGCTTGGGGGCCCGGGTGAAGCTTTCTTT. The chain employs TRBV2 and TRBJ1-1; D is perhaps TRBD1 (6 bases). Per germline, CDR1 SNHLY and CDR2 FYNNEI. The CDR3 runs 15 residues. V lost 5 bases to trimming and J lost 7 bases, with 20 bases between them.

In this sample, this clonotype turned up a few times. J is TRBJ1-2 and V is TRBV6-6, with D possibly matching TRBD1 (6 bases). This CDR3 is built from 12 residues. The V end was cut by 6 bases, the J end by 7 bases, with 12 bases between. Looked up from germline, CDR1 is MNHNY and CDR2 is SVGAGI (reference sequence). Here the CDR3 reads CASSRGPGGYTF. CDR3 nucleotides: TGTGCCAGCAGCAGGGGCCCTGGTGGCTACACCTTC.

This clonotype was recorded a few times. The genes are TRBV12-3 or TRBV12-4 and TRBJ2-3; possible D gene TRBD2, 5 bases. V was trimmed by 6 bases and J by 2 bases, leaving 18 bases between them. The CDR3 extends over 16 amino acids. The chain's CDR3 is CASRLMGSEDTDTQYF. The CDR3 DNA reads TGTGCCAGCAGGCTTATGGGATCGGAGGACACAGATACGCAGTATTTT.

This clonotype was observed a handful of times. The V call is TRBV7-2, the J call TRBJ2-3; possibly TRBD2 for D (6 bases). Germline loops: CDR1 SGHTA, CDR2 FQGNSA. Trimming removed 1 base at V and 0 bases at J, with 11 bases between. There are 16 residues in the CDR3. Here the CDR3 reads CASSLGAGSSTDTQYF. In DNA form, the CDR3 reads TGTGCCAGCAGCTTAGGGGCGGGGTCTAGCACAGATACGCAGTATTTT.

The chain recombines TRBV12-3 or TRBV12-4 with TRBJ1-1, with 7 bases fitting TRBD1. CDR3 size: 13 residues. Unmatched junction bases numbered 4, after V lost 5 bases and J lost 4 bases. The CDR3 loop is CASSMGQPTEAFF. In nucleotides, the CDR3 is TGTGCCAGCAGTATGGGACAGCCCACTGAAGCTTTCTTT.

For the CDR3, the DNA is TGTGCCAGCAGACGCGGTTACGGCGGAGAGACCCAGTACTTC. It translates to CASRRGYGGETQYF. This sequence joins TRBV6-5 and TRBJ2-5; D gene uncertain. V shed 6 bases and J shed 4 bases, with 15 bases lying between them. Germline values: CDR1 MNHEY, CDR2 SVGAGI. The CDR3 has 14 residues.

The CDR3 loop reads CASSFGRNSPLHF. The CDR3 region has the DNA TGTGCCAGCAGCTTCGGCAGGAATTCACCCCTCCACTTT. V gene TRBV11-2 combines with J gene TRBJ1-6; D is unclear. The CDR3 has 13 amino acids. Germline V CDR1 and CDR2: SGHAT, FQNNGV. V dropped 3 bases and J dropped 7 bases, with 7 bases sitting between them.

CDR3 bases: TGTGCCAGCAAGCTTGACAGAGCTAATGAGCAGTTCTTC. This codes for CASKLDRANEQFF. The chain joins TRBV7-9 to TRBJ2-1; D possibly corresponds to TRBD1 (5 bases). CDR1 is SEHNR and CDR2 is FQNEAQ in the germline V gene (reference sequence). The CDR3 has 13 residues. The V gene lost 7 bases and the J gene lost 7 bases, with 14 bases spanning the gap.